Below are 14 T cell receptor beta chains sequenced from a single sample in a study of vaccination and CD4 T cells after COVID-19. Once obtained from cultured CD4+ T cells, the DNA was sequenced using the Oncomine TCR Beta short-read assay. TCRdb recomputed calls from the PCR reads with MiXCR, one row per CDR3 protein. The sample records around 25,000 distinct CDR3 sequences, less than 40% being singletons. Their antigens are not known. As to time point: late sampling 161 to 241 days after vaccination in three convalescent patients. Treatment specified: roughly ten-day PBMC culture with coronavirus spike peptide pools or control peptides (ViraFEST assay). Sample: CD4+ T cells from blood, cultured in vitro, taken about 7 months after SARS-CoV-2 vaccination. These receptors all come from a human donor who had recovered from COVID-19.

J is TRBJ1-1 and V is TRBV6-5; TRBD1 might be the D (5 bases). V gave up 2 bases and J gave up 10 bases, with 11 bases separating them. Germline V gene data show CDR1 as MNHEY and CDR2 as SVGAGI. CDR3 length: 12 residues. The CDR3 sequence is CASSYGERGAFF. CDR3 bases: TGTGCCAGCAGTTACGGGGAAAGGGGAGCTTTCTTT.

J is TRBJ2-1 and V is TRBV4-1; D might be TRBD1 or TRBD2, each matching 5 bases. The CDR3 is 17 amino acids. Germline-derived CDR1 and CDR2 are MGHRA and YSYEKL. V dropped 3 bases and J dropped 6 bases, with 21 bases sitting between them. For the CDR3, the DNA is TGCGCCAGCAGCCATGGCAGCCTATGGTGGGGGATCAATGAGCAGTTCTTC. This encodes CASSHGSLWWGINEQFF.

This clonotype appeared a few times. This chain links TRBV20-1 with TRBJ1-5; 9 bases fit TRBD1. The trim removed 6 bases at V and 0 bases at J, leaving 9 bases unmatched. The CDR3 runs 16 residues. Germline V lookup: CDR1 DFQATT, CDR2 SNEGSKA (reference sequence). In DNA form, the CDR3 reads TGCAGTGCCGCACAGGGGGCGGATTATAGCAATCAGCCCCAGCATTTT. Encoded protein: CSAAQGADYSNQPQHF.

In this sample, this clonotype turned up a few times. This chain links TRBV6-5 with TRBJ1-6, with D possibly being TRBD1 (6 bases). V was trimmed by 0 bases and J by 10 bases, leaving 19 bases between them. This CDR3 region has 17 residues. Germline V CDR1 and CDR2: MNHEY, SVGAGI. DNA for the CDR3: TGTGCCAGCAGTTACTCGATTTGGGGGCTGGGAGAGTCACCCCTCCACTTT. Encoded protein: CASSYSIWGLGESPLHF.

Worth noting for this clonotype: A much larger clonotype is one base distant, so this may be a read error. The V call is TRBV7-2, the J call TRBJ2-3; 8 nucleotides agree with TRBD1. Germline-derived CDR1 and CDR2 are SGHTA and FQGNSA. The CDR3 is 15 residues long. Trimming cost V 1 base and J 4 bases; bases outside gene matches: 4. CDR3 amino acids: CASSLGTGHSDTQYF. Written as DNA, the CDR3 is TGTGCCAGCAGCTTAGGGACAGGGCACTCAGATACGCAGTATTTT. Using reference TRBV7-2 and TRBJ2-3 for the parts outside the CDR3, the full variable domain is GAGVSQSPSNKVTEKGKDVELRCDPISGHTALYWYRQSLGQGLEFLIYFQGNSAPDKSGLPSDRFSAERTGGSVSTLTIQRTQQEDSAVYLCASSLGTGHSDTQYFGPGTRLTVL.

This clonotype has just a few counts. CDR3 in amino acids: CASTKIDRGNSPLHF. The CDR3 DNA is TGTGCCAGCACCAAAATTGACAGGGGAAATTCACCCCTCCACTTT. The chain couples TRBV7-9 to TRBJ1-6; 8 positions match TRBD1. The CDR3 contains 15 residues. The germline CDR1 and CDR2 sequences are SEHNR and FQNEAQ (reference sequence). Trimming removed 7 bases from V and 7 bases from J; junction bases left unmatched: 9.

The chain links TRBV20-1 to TRBJ2-7; TRBD1 aligns across 10 bases. Germline-derived CDR1 and CDR2 are DFQATT and SNEGSKA (reference sequence). V was clipped by 4 bases and J by 5 bases; unmatched bases: 8. The CDR3 has 14 amino acids. The CDR3 spells CSAKVGTGAHEQYF. DNA for the CDR3: TGCAGTGCTAAGGTTGGGACAGGGGCCCACGAGCAGTACTTC.

The count of this clonotype is one. J is TRBJ2-6 and V is TRBV28; TRBD1 matches at 9 bases. Germline lookup yields CDR1 MDHEN and CDR2 SYDVKM. This CDR3 spans 18 amino acids. The V segment lost 3 bases and the J segment 0 bases; nucleotides outside the gene matches: 6. The CDR3 region is CASSLVGTGFSGANVLTF. CDR3 coding DNA: TGTGCCAGCAGTTTGGTCGGGACAGGGTTCTCTGGGGCCAACGTCCTGACTTTC.

This clonotype occurred a few times. The gene calls are TRBV28 and TRBJ1-1, with TRBD1 as a possible D gene (6 bases). The germline V gene encodes CDR1 MDHEN and CDR2 SYDVKM. V was cut by 6 bases and J by 6 bases, with 11 bases left in between. The CDR3 consists of 12 residues. The CDR3 bases are TGTGCCAGCAGGCTAGGGGGGCCTGAAGCTTTCTTT. Its translation is CASRLGGPEAFF.

The chain has TRBV20-1 and TRBJ1-1; the D gene is possibly TRBD1 (5 bases). Looked up from germline, CDR1 is DFQATT and CDR2 is SNEGSKA (reference sequence). The CDR3 contains 15 residues. V lost 0 bases, J lost 1 base, and 12 bases lay in between. CDR3 nucleotide sequence: TGCAGTGCTAGAGACCCGACAGCTAAGAACACTGAAGCTTTCTTT. Protein product: CSARDPTAKNTEAFF.

This rearrangement joins TRBV7-2 to TRBJ2-7, with D possibly being TRBD2 (6 bases). V was trimmed by 4 bases and J by 4 bases, leaving 14 bases between them. The CDR3 has 14 amino acids. CDR1 SGHTA and CDR2 FQGNSA come from the germline V gene. For the CDR3, the DNA is TGTGCCAGCAGCTCAAGGGACTTCCTATACGAGCAGTACTTC. Amino acids: CASSSRDFLYEQYF.

This clonotype was observed a handful of times. V gene TRBV7-8 combines with J gene TRBJ2-1, with D possibly called TRBD1 or TRBD2 (5 bases each). Germline lookup yields CDR1 SGHVS and CDR2 FQNEAQ. The CDR3 spans 15 residues. V lost 4 bases, J lost 13 bases, and 23 bases lay in between. The CDR3 here is CASSYIPGTGGPQFF. CDR3 DNA: TGTGCCAGCAGCTACATACCCGGGACCGGTGGGCCCCAGTTCTTC.

This clonotype was detected once. This chain connects TRBV10-3 to TRBJ2-1; TRBD1 or TRBD2 may be the D gene (6 bases each). Per germline, CDR1 ENHRY and CDR2 SYGVKD. CDR3 length equals 19 residues. Trimming took off 4 bases at V and 8 bases at J, with 30 bases between the two ends. This CDR3 reads CAISGSPAGRGGRRYEQFF. CDR3 nucleotides: TGTGCCATCAGTGGGAGCCCGGCCGGGCGTGGGGGGCGTAGGTATGAGCAGTTCTTC.

In its sample, this clonotype was seen a few times. The chain carries TRBV6-5 and TRBJ1-2; D is undetermined. CDR1 and CDR2 from the germline V gene are MNHEY and SVGAGI. Trimming removed 2 bases from V and 0 bases from J, with 4 bases in between. The CDR3 totals 13 residues. In DNA, the CDR3 is TGTGCCAGCAGTTACACAGCTAACTATGGCTACACCTTC. It is translated as CASSYTANYGYTF.